This TCR beta chain comes out of a study of T cell responses to AZD1222 COVID-19 vaccine. Study observations and caveats: With two AZD1222 doses given, Spike-specific TCR breadth and depth both rose. Donors were chiefly white British, with a greater number of females, and clonal diversity was perhaps underestimated. Samples come after the peak T cell response, not at day 14.

Trimming removed 5 bases from V and 8 bases from J, with 16 bases in between. The CDR3 length is 14 residues. Germline V gene sequence: CDR1 PRHDT, CDR2 FYEKMQ (reference sequence). As to this clone: Antigen unknown.

Profiled with immunoSEQ multiplex PCR; TCRdb holds only in-frame clones, not every one. The data hold approximately 88,000 clones, with 90% observed a single time. Doses given second, at about 4 or about 12 weeks, were pooled. The input for sequencing was peripheral blood, taken 28 days after the second AZD1222 dose. The TCR comes from an adult who received the AZD1222 COVID-19 vaccine. The rearrangement uses TRBV13 and TRBJ2-1, with D unresolved. This chain's CDR3 is CASSPRTQLDEQFF. CDR3 in DNA: TGTGCCAGCAGCCCGAGGACCCAGCTCGATGAGCAGTTCTTC.